The 5 T cell receptor beta chains in this list originate from one sample, sequenced in a study. TCRdb redid the calling of the RT-PCR reads with MiXCR, one entry per CDR3 protein. The table lists almost 700,000 distinct CDR3 sequences, approximately 14% of them singletons. Sequencing was done on a sample of memory CD4+ T cells from blood. The receptor set was obtained from a female donor in good health, serving as a healthy control.

This clonotype appeared many times. The chain recombines TRBV30 with TRBJ2-3, with TRBD1 as a possible D gene (5 bases). The CDR3 runs 12 residues. Trimming removed 2 bases at V and 11 bases at J, with 14 bases between. Germline assignment: CDR1 GTSNPN and CDR2 SVGIG (reference sequence). CDR3 coding DNA: TGTGCCTGGAGTATAGCTCCCAGGGTGCAGTATTTT. Translated: CAWSIAPRVQYF.

This clonotype has just a few counts. The V and J genes are TRBV27 and TRBJ2-3; D is unresolved. V gave up 2 bases and J gave up 6 bases, with 9 bases separating them. The germline gives CDR1 MNHEY, CDR2 SMNVEV (reference sequence). The CDR3 loop spans 13 amino acids. The CDR3 region is CASSLTYADTQYF. The CDR3 nucleotides read TGTGCCAGCAGTTTAACCTACGCGGATACGCAGTATTTT.

This clonotype has only a few counts. J is TRBJ2-1 and V is TRBV24-1, with TRBD2 as a possible D gene (7 bases). Trimming pared 5 bases from V and 5 bases from J, leaving 18 bases between. This CDR3 contains 16 residues. Germline V gene sequence: CDR1 KGHDR, CDR2 SFDVKD. The CDR3 spells CATSAWGRGGNNEQFF. The CDR3 coding sequence is TGTGCCACCAGTGCCTGGGGAAGGGGGGGGAACAATGAGCAGTTCTTC.

CDR3 sequence (DNA): TGTGCCAGCAGCGTAGTCGCCGCCCCTAACTATGGCTACACCTTC. This codes for CASSVVAAPNYGYTF. The chain uses TRBV9 and TRBJ1-2; unclear D gene. Germline-derived CDR1 and CDR2 are SGDLS and YYNGEE. V lost 0 bases and J lost 0, with 9 bases in between. CDR3 size: 15 residues.

The table lists this clonotype with many counts. This chain joins TRBV12-3 or TRBV12-4 and TRBJ1-5; the D is unclear. This CDR3 is built from 14 residues. V lost 3 bases, J lost 2 bases, and 8 bases lay in between. CDR3: CASSLGGGNQPQHF. CDR3 sequence (DNA): TGTGCCAGCAGTTTGGGCGGGGGCAATCAGCCCCAGCATTTT.